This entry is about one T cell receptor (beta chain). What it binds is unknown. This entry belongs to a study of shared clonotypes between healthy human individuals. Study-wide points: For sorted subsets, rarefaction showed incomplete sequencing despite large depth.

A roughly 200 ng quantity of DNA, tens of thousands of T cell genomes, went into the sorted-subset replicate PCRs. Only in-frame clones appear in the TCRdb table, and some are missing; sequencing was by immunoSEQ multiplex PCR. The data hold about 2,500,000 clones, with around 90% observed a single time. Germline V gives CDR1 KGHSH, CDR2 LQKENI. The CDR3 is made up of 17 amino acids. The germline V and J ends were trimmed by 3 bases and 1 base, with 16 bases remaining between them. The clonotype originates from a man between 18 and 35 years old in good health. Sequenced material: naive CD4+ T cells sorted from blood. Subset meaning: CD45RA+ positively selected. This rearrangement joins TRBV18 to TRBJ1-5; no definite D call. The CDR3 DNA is TGTGCCAGCTCACCCCTAGGACCAAATGCGAGCAATCAGCCCCAGCATTTT. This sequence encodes CASSPLGPNASNQPQHF.